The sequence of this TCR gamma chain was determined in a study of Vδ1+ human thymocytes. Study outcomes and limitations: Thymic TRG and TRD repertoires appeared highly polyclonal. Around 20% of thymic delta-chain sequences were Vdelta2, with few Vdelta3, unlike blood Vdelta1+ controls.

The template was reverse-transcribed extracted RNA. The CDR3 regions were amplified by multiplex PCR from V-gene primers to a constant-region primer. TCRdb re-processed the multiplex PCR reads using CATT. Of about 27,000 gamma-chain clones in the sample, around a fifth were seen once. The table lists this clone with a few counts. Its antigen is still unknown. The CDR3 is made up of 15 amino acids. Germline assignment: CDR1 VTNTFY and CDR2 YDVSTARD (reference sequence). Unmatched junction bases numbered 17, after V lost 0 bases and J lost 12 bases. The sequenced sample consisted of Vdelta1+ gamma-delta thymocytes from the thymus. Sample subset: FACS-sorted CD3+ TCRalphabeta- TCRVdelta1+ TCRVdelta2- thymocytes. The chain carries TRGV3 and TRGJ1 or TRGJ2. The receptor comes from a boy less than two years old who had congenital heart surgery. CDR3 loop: CATWDRPPRSRRKLF. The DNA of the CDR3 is TGTGCCACCTGGGACAGGCCCCCAAGATCGAGGAGGAAACTCTTT.